This T cell receptor beta chain was captured in a study of T-cell reconstitution after alpha-beta-depleted transplantation in children. The study, taken as a whole, reports: At the one-year point after transplant, T-cell counts and TCRbeta diversity were found to come mostly from T cells that had been newly produced. The origin of alpha-beta T cells about two months after transplant was reportedly several hundred expanded graft clones. Day-60 TCRbeta diversity that was high in some patients was derived from surviving recipient T cells and thymic progenitors.

For TCRbeta, the library was prepared with unique molecular identifiers. TCRdb reanalysed the PCR reads using MiXCR and keeps one entry per CDR3 protein. This table has roughly 420,000 distinct CDR3 sequences, 15% to 20% appearing once. V shed 3 bases and J 1 base; nucleotides not matched to a gene: 3. CDR1 and CDR2 (germline): SGHTA, FQGNSA. There are 15 residues in the CDR3. In regard to this clonotype: Its specificity is not known.

The rearrangement links TRBV7-2 to TRBJ2-1; 7 bases line up with TRBD1. The TCR comes from a boy under two years old who had a stem cell transplant for Wiskott-Aldrich syndrome, so the T cells may come from the graft donor. The sample was PBMCs, mostly from graft donor cells, taken 360 days after TCRalphabeta/CD19-depleted stem cell transplant. Here the CDR3 reads CASSFLRGSYNEQFF. CDR3 nucleotides: TGTGCCAGCAGCTTCCTCAGGGGGTCCTACAATGAGCAGTTCTTC.